A single sample is the source of the 14 T cell receptor beta chains below, sequenced in a study of CD4+ T cells in melanoma. Generated by immunoSEQ multiplex PCR, the TCRdb table keeps only in-frame clones and is missing some. The sample holds 110,000 to 150,000 clones; about 90% are singletons and the top ten take roughly 1.4%. Receptors originate from a human donor with melanoma.

This chain connects TRBV5-1 to TRBJ2-3; a weak D match, TRBD2 (6 bases). The germline CDR1 and CDR2 sequences are SGHRS and YFSETQ. Trimming pared 4 bases from V and 1 base from J, leaving 16 bases between. CDR3 size: 16 residues. As DNA, the CDR3 is TGCGCCAGCAGCCTCCTGGGGGGAGGAGGCACAGATACGCAGTATTTT. Translating gives CASSLLGGGGTDTQYF.

This chain connects TRBV4-1 to TRBJ2-3, with 10 bases matching TRBD2. CDR1 is MGHRA, CDR2 YSYEKL, per germline. Losses at the gene ends were 1 base for V and 0 bases for J; bases not matched to a gene: 10. CDR3 length: 19 residues. CDR3 in DNA: TGCGCCAGCAGCCAAGTAGGAGCGGGGGGGCCGGCTAGCACAGATACGCAGTATTTT. The encoded protein is CASSQVGAGGPASTDTQYF.

The chain combines TRBV19 with TRBJ1-6, with D perhaps matching TRBD1 (6 bases). The length of the CDR3 is 13 residues. V was clipped by 4 bases and J by 13 bases, with 14 bases between them. The germline gives CDR1 LNHDA, CDR2 SQIVND (reference sequence). Here the CDR3 DNA reads TGTGCCAGTAGTACAGGGGAGGTCCGGCCCCTCCACTTT. This codes for CASSTGEVRPLHF.

V gene TRBV10-3 combines with J gene TRBJ1-1; no reliable D call. The V end was cut by 0 bases, the J end by 0 bases, with 11 bases between. This CDR3 region has 16 residues. The germline V gene encodes CDR1 ENHRY and CDR2 SYGVKD. The CDR3 DNA reads as TGTGCCATCAGTGAGTCTTTGACAACCCTGAACACTGAAGCTTTCTTT. It yields the protein CAISESLTTLNTEAFF.

The rearrangement joins TRBV5-1 to TRBJ2-5; D remains unclear. V shed 3 bases and J shed 5 bases, with 20 bases lying between them. There are 16 residues in the CDR3. CDR1 SGHRS and CDR2 YFSETQ come from the germline V gene. Here the CDR3 DNA reads TGCGCCAGCAGCTATTTCGGAGAATCCCGCGGCGAGACCCAGTACTTC. As protein: CASSYFGESRGETQYF.

The V and J genes are TRBV15 and TRBJ1-3; D is ambiguous. The CDR3 is made up of 15 amino acids. V lost 0 bases to trimming and J lost 0 bases, with 6 bases between them. Per the germline V gene, CDR1 is LNHNV and CDR2 is YYDKDF (reference sequence). CDR3 sequence: CATSRDQRSGNTIYF. CDR3 nucleotides: TGTGCCACCAGCAGAGATCAACGCTCTGGAAACACCATATATTTT. Together with reference TRBV15 and TRBJ1-3, the CDR3 gives the full variable domain: DAMVIQNPRYQVTQFGKPVTLSCSQTLNHNVMYWYQQKSSQAPKLLFHYYDKDFNNEADTPDNFQSRRPNTSFCFLDIRSPGLGDTAMYLCATSRDQRSGNTIYFGEGSWLTVV.

V is TRBV18 and J is TRBJ2-2, with a tentative D call TRBD2 (5 bases). Per germline, CDR1 KGHSH and CDR2 LQKENI. The CDR3 sequence is 15 residues long. Trimming left V 4 bases short and J 4 bases short, with 13 bases between. The CDR3 sequence: CASSRDSGSTGELFF. The CDR3 nucleotides read TGTGCCAGCTCACGGGATTCGGGGTCCACCGGGGAGCTGTTTTTT.

The chain links TRBV6-6 to TRBJ2-2, with unresolved D. CDR1 is MNHNY, CDR2 SVGAGI, per germline (reference sequence). The germline V and J ends were trimmed by 6 bases and 5 bases, with 7 bases remaining between them. The CDR3 is 12 residues long. The DNA of the CDR3 is TGTGCCAGCAGCATGGGAACCGGGGAGCTGTTTTTT. It yields the protein CASSMGTGELFF.

The rearrangement joins TRBV19 to TRBJ1-2; tentatively, D is TRBD1 (5 bases). V lost 7 bases to trimming and J lost 5 bases, with 20 bases between them. Germline CDR1 is LNHDA and CDR2 is SQIVND (reference sequence). The CDR3 consists of 15 residues. CDR3 bases: TGTGCCAGTACCATAGGCCAGGGCCGTGGGTATGGCTACACCTTC. This gives the protein CASTIGQGRGYGYTF.

The chain employs TRBV11-2 and TRBJ2-1; D is ambiguous. The CDR3 has 12 residues. Trimming cost V 1 base and J 9 bases, with 7 bases left between them. Germline V gene data show CDR1 as SGHAT and CDR2 as FQNNGV. This CDR3 is CASSLVQTEQFF. The CDR3 bases are TGTGCCAGCAGCTTAGTCCAAACTGAGCAGTTCTTC.

This clone was observed a single time. The chain combines TRBV5-6 with TRBJ2-7; unclear D gene. This CDR3 comprises 12 residues. With 3 bases removed from V and 2 bases from J, the gap between germline ends came to 6 bases. CDR1 and CDR2 from the germline V gene are SGHDT and YYEEEE. The CDR3 region is CASSWSAYEQYF. CDR3 DNA sequence: TGTGCCAGCAGCTGGTCAGCCTACGAGCAGTACTTC.

The V gene is TRBV6-6, the J gene TRBJ1-4, with TRBD1 matching over 7 bases. The CDR3 length is 14 residues. With V trimmed by 7 bases and J by 4 bases, 6 bases remained unmatched. Germline values: CDR1 MNHNY, CDR2 SVGAGI (reference sequence). The CDR3 loop is CASTSTGINEKLFF. CDR3 DNA: TGTGCCAGCACCTCGACAGGGATTAATGAAAAACTGTTTTTT.

The chain links TRBV10-2 to TRBJ2-7, with TRBD2 matching over 12 bases. Germline lookup yields CDR1 WSHSY and CDR2 SAAADI. The J segment lost 3 bases and the V segment lost 11 bases, leaving 5 bases of the junction unmatched. CDR3 length equals 13 residues. CDR3: CAAQTSGGYEQYF. The CDR3 bases are TGCGCCGCCCAGACTAGCGGGGGCTACGAGCAGTACTTC.

The gene calls are TRBV11-1 and TRBJ2-7; D is tentatively TRBD1 or TRBD2 (6 bases each). Germline CDR1 and CDR2: SGHAT and FQDESV (reference sequence). Trimming shortened V by 5 bases and J by 0 bases, and 14 bases separated the two germline ends. CDR3 length: 15 residues. The CDR3 sequence: CASSKRGARSYEQYF. The CDR3 DNA follows: TGTGCCAGCAGCAAGAGGGGGGCCCGCTCCTACGAGCAGTACTTC.